This is a list of T cell receptor beta chains from one sample in a study of regulatory T cells in long-lasting Graves disease. MiXCR was run by TCRdb on the multiplex PCR reads, yielding one entry per CDR3 protein. The sample yields 360,000 or so distinct CDR3 sequences, 15% to 20% seen once. These records were also assigned to another study, of T cells in Graves' hyperthyroidism and ophthalmopathy.

The starting material was peripheral blood mononuclear cells (PBMCs), obtained at new diagnosis, from a patient treated with antithyroid drugs. The receptors stem from a woman aged 18-29 years with Graves disease. Both conserved end residues are part of each CDR3. Fields, in order: J gene, clone size, V gene, D gene, CDR3 DNA, CDR3 protein. D genes are given only for firm matches. Part of the rows lack a size; the others show once, few, many or a class for expanded clones.

TRBJ1-5 few TRBV2 NA TGTGCCAGCACTGCGGTAATAGGTCCCACGAGCAATCAGCCCCAGCATTTT CASTAVIGPTSNQPQHF
TRBJ2-3 few TRBV19 TRBD2 TGTGCCAGTAGTATAGGCCCTAGCGGTAGCACAGATACGCAGTATTTT CASSIGPSGSTDTQYF
TRBJ2-3 NA TRBV5-1 NA TGCGCCAGCAGCTTGGGAGCGGGTAGCGCAGATACGCAGTATTTT CASSLGAGSADTQYF
TRBJ2-7 many TRBV3-1 TRBD2 TGTGCCAGCAGCCAAGGGACTAGCGGGAGAACCGTTAAGGAGCAGTACTTC CASSQGTSGRTVKEQYF
TRBJ2-7 many TRBV5-1 NA TGCGCCAGCAGGGAGGGTAGTTACGAGCAGTACTTC CASREGSYEQYF
TRBJ2-2 NA TRBV20-1 NA TGCAGTGCGCCCGCGGGACAGACTCTCACCGGGGAGCTGTTTTTT CSAPAGQTLTGELFF
TRBJ2-1 NA TRBV9 NA TGTGCCAGCAGCGTAGATACAGACTACAATGAGCAGTTCTTC CASSVDTDYNEQFF
TRBJ2-7 many TRBV6-2/TRBV6-3 NA TGTGCCAGCATGTTAGTAGCAGCCCTTGATTCCTACGAGCAGTACTTC CASMLVAALDSYEQYF
TRBJ1-1 many TRBV7-9 NA TGTGCCAGCAGGCCTGAGAGTGGCACTGAAGCTTTCTTT CASRPESGTEAFF
TRBJ2-3 many TRBV6-1 NA TGTGCCAGCAGTCCTCGGCAGGGGCGGGGAGATACGCAGTATTTT CASSPRQGRGDTQYF
TRBJ2-3 NA TRBV5-1 NA TGCGCCAGCAGCTTGGTGCAGGGGACTCCCACAGATACGCAGTATTTT CASSLVQGTPTDTQYF
TRBJ2-7 NA TRBV6-1 TRBD1 TGTGCCAGCAGGAAACAGGGGCGCTACGAGCAGTACTTC CASRKQGRYEQYF
TRBJ1-6 NA TRBV5-1 NA TGCGCCAGCAGCCACGGACGGGAAAATTCACCCCTCCACTTT CASSHGRENSPLHF
TRBJ2-1 few TRBV29-1 TRBD1 TGCAGCTCCCGAGGGGGCGCTTACAATGAGCAGTTCTTC CSSRGGAYNEQFF
TRBJ2-1 many TRBV3-1 TRBD1 TGTGCCAGCAGCCAAGCCGACAGGGAAATGAACTTC CASSQADREMNF
TRBJ2-2 NA TRBV6-1 NA TGTGCCAGCAATCGCGGCGGGAACACCGGGGAGCTGTTTTTT CASNRGGNTGELFF
TRBJ1-1 many TRBV12-3/TRBV12-4 NA TGTGCCAGCAGTGCGGCGACGGGGAGCACTGAAGCTTTCTTT CASSAATGSTEAFF
TRBJ2-7 many TRBV2 NA TGTGCCAGCAGTGCGACCGGGCTGGCCTACGAGCAGTACTTC CASSATGLAYEQYF
TRBJ1-2 many TRBV18 TRBD1 TGTGCCAGCTCACCACCGGACGTTTTCACAGGGGGCTACTATGGCTACACCTTC CASSPPDVFTGGYYGYTF
TRBJ2-5 many TRBV11-2 NA TGTGCCAGCAGCCTTGGGAGAGGGGAGCAAGAGACCCAGTACTTC CASSLGRGEQETQYF
TRBJ2-1 many TRBV2 TRBD2 TGTGCCAGCAGGGTACTAGCGGAGCGTAATGAGCAGTTCTTC CASRVLAERNEQFF
TRBJ1-1 NA TRBV29-1 NA TGCAGCGTTTGGGGCCCCGGTGAAGCTTTCTTT CSVWGPGEAFF
TRBJ2-5 NA TRBV19 NA TGTGCCAGTAGTCTCCGGGCCACACCTCAAGAGACCCAGTACTTC CASSLRATPQETQYF
TRBJ1-1 many TRBV6-1 NA TGTGCCAGCAAACAGGAGTACACTGAAGCTTTCTTT CASKQEYTEAFF
TRBJ2-1 many TRBV2 TRBD2 TGTGCCAGCAGTGAACGGCGGGGGAGCGGTGAGCAGTTCTTC CASSERRGSGEQFF
TRBJ2-1 NA TRBV2 TRBD2 TGTGCCAGCAGTGGACTAGCGCCTACAATGAGGCAGTTCTTC CASSGLAPTMRQFF
TRBJ1-1 many TRBV6-1 TRBD1 TGTGCCAGCAGTGAAAGGGGGCGAGGGACTGAAGCTTTCTTT CASSERGRGTEAFF
TRBJ1-4 NA TRBV27 NA TGTGCCAGCAGAAGACTCACAGGTGCTGCAACTAATGAAAAACTGTTTTTT CASRRLTGAATNEKLFF
TRBJ1-6 NA TRBV4-1 TRBD1 TGCGCCAGCAGCCAAGATAGGGGAGGGGGCGCCGGGTCTCCTTCACCCCTCCACTTT CASSQDRGGGAGSPSPLHF
TRBJ2-1 NA TRBV19 TRBD2 TGTGCCAGTAGCCAAGAAACGAGACTAGCGGGAATGTACAATGAGCAGTTCTTC CASSQETRLAGMYNEQFF
TRBJ2-3 many TRBV20-1 TRBD2 TGCAGTGCTAGAGGAAGACAACGACTAGCGGAGCCTACAGATACGCAGTATTTT CSARGRQRLAEPTDTQYF
TRBJ2-6 many TRBV6-1 NA TGTGCCAGCAGGCACACGAATTTTGGGGCCAACGTCCTGACTTTC CASRHTNFGANVLTF
TRBJ2-2 few TRBV5-1 TRBD1 TGCGCCAGCAGCCAAACAGGGGCATCTTTGAGGGAGCTGTTTTTT CASSQTGASLRELFF
TRBJ1-4 many TRBV28 TRBD1 TGTGCCAGCAGTACCAATTGGGACAGGGCGACTGCAACTAATGAAAAACTGTTTTTT CASSTNWDRATATNEKLFF
TRBJ1-6 many TRBV20-1 NA TGCAGTGCTAGCCGGGTTGGAAATTCACCCCTCCACTTT CSASRVGNSPLHF
TRBJ1-6 few TRBV20-1 TRBD1 TGCAGTGCCACACCCGCGACAGGGTCCCGGAGCTCCTATAATTCACCCCTCCACTTT CSATPATGSRSSYNSPLHF
TRBJ2-3 many TRBV5-1 NA TGCGCCAGCAGCTTGGGACAACGCACAGATACGCAGTATTTT CASSLGQRTDTQYF
TRBJ2-7 NA TRBV10-3 NA TGTGCCATCAGCACTCCGGGACGGTCGACCTACGAGCAGTACTTC CAISTPGRSTYEQYF
TRBJ2-4 few TRBV5-1 NA TGCGCCAGCAGCTTGGGGTCCGGTACGGTTAACATTCAGTACTTC CASSLGSGTVNIQYF
TRBJ2-1 many TRBV5-6 NA TGTGCCAGCAGCTTGGGCGGGAAGGGCAATGAGCAGTTCTTC CASSLGGKGNEQFF
TRBJ2-7 many TRBV7-9 NA TGTGCCAGCAGCTTATCGTGGGGCAGCGAGCAGTACTTC CASSLSWGSEQYF
TRBJ2-6 many TRBV11-3 NA TGTGCCAGCAGCCCCGGGGGCTCTGGGGCCAACGTCCTGACTTTC CASSPGGSGANVLTF
TRBJ2-3 many TRBV6-1 TRBD2 TGTGCCAGCAGTGAATTGGTCGGGAGGGCCGGCGGGATGTATTTT CASSELVGRAGGMYF
TRBJ2-7 once TRBV6-5 TRBD1 TGTCCCAGCAGTTATTCAGGACAGGGGGCCTACGAGCAGTACTTC CPSSYSGQGAYEQYF
TRBJ2-3 NA TRBV5-6 TRBD2 TGTGCCAGCAGCTTTAGGACTAGCGGGGGTCCTACAGATACGCAGTATTTT CASSFRTSGGPTDTQYF
TRBJ1-4 many TRBV28 NA TGTGCCAGCAGTTTGCCGGGAACAACTAATGAAAAACTGTTTTTT CASSLPGTTNEKLFF
TRBJ2-3 many TRBV11-2 TRBD1 TGTGCCAGCAGCTTAGGGGCACCCGGGACAGGCACAGATACGCAGTATTTT CASSLGAPGTGTDTQYF
TRBJ2-3 many TRBV6-2/TRBV6-3 NA TGTGCCAGCAGCCAACCTGACTCGGGGGCCCGCACAGATACGCAGTATTTT CASSQPDSGARTDTQYF
TRBJ1-2 NA TRBV20-1 NA TGCAGTGCTAGACATCAAAAAGCCGGCTACACCTTC CSARHQKAGYTF
TRBJ1-2 few TRBV28 NA TGTGCCAGCGGCGTGTTCTACGGCTACACCTTC CASGVFYGYTF
TRBJ2-1 many TRBV6-1 TRBD2 TGTGCCAGCAGTCGAGCGGGGGGCGTACACAATGAGCAGTTCTTC CASSRAGGVHNEQFF
TRBJ2-3 many TRBV6-5 TRBD2 TGTGCCAGCAGTTATACCGGGACTAGCGGGACAGATACGCAGTATTTT CASSYTGTSGTDTQYF
TRBJ2-5 many TRBV20-1 TRBD1 TGCAGTGCTTACCCACAGGGGCTCGAGACCCAGTACTTC CSAYPQGLETQYF
TRBJ2-1 few TRBV27 TRBD2 TGTGCCAGCAGTTTACTGGCTAGCGGGCGCTCTGAGCAGTTCTTC CASSLLASGRSEQFF
TRBJ2-5 NA TRBV25-1 NA TGTGCCAGCAGGGGGGACCCTTACCAAGAGACCCAGTACTTC CASRGDPYQETQYF
TRBJ1-1 few TRBV19 NA TGTGCCAGTAGTATGGGACAAATTAACACTGAAGCTTTCTTT CASSMGQINTEAFF